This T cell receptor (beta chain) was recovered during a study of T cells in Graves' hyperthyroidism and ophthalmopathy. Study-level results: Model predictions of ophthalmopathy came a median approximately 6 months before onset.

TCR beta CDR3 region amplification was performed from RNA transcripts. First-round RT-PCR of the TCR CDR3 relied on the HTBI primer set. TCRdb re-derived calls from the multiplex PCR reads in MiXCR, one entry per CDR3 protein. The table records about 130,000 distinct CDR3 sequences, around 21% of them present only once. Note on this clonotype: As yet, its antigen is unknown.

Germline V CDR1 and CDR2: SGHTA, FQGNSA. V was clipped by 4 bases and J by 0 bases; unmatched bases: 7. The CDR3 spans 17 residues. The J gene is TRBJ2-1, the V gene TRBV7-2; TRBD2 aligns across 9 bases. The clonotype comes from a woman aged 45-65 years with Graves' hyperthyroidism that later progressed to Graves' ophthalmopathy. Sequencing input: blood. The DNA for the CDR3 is TGTGCCAGCAGCTCGTGGGGTAGCGGGAGCTCCTACAATGAGCAGTTCTTC. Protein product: CASSSWGSGSSYNEQFF.